This T cell receptor beta chain was found in a study of blood T cell repertoires in COVID-19. As for the study in general: Sites in the United States, Italy and Spain provided acute and convalescent COVID-19 samples.

The protocol was immunoSEQ multiplex PCR, while the TCRdb copy is restricted to in-frame clones and leaves out a portion. In the table there are about 120,000 clones, over 75% of which are singletons. The sample holds one count of this clone. Sequencing was carried out using peripheral blood. The TCR sequence derives from a woman in her 70s with acute or convalescent COVID-19.

The CDR3 DNA reads TGTGCCAGCAGCCTATTTCTAATGACAGGGGGCAATCAGCCCCAGCATTTT. This translates into CASSLFLMTGGNQPQHF. The J gene is TRBJ1-5, the V gene TRBV5-5; 8 bases are shared with TRBD1. The CDR3 loop spans 17 amino acids. From germline, CDR1 is SGHKS and CDR2 YYEKEE (reference sequence). J was trimmed by 2 bases and V by 4 bases; bases with no gene match: 11.